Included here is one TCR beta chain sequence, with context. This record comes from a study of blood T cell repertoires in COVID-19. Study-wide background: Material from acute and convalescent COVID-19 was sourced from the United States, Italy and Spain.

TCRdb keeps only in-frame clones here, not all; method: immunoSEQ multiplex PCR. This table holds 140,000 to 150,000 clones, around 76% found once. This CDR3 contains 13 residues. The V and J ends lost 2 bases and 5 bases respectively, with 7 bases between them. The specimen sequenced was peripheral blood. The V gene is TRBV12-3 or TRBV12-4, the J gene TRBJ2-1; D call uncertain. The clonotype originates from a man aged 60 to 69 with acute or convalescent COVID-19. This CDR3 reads CASSLQQHNEQFF. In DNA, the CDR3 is TGTGCCAGCAGTTTACAACAACACAATGAGCAGTTCTTC.